This TCR beta chain was obtained from a study of cytomegalovirus exposure and HLA in healthy donors. For the study at large: Previous work identified roughly 110 million unique TCR beta sequences from around 200 million T cells.

The length of the CDR3 is 16 residues. Germline V lookup: CDR1 SGHNT, CDR2 YYREEE (reference sequence). Trimming cost V 0 bases and J 8 bases; bases outside gene matches: 9. General study findings and limits: Upon later analysis, HLA-associated TCR beta chains proved more clonally expanded than other, equally common chains. Later on, an analysis showed TCR association rates differing by HLA locus, with DRB1 the most and HLA-C the fewest.

Remarks on this clone: Its antigen is not known.

PCR primers comprised 60 Vbeta and 13 Jbeta primers. Data came from immunoSEQ multiplex PCR; TCRdb stores just in-frame clones and leaves some out. The table records over 150,000 clones, roughly four fifths of them present only once. V is TRBV5-4 and J is TRBJ2-1; 9 bases align to TRBD2. Material: PBMCs. The sequence derives from a male donor in good health and CMV-seronegative. DNA for the CDR3: TGTGCCAGCAGCTTGGGTGGGCTAGCGGGACTGGATGAGCAGTTCTTC. Translation gives CASSLGGLAGLDEQFF.